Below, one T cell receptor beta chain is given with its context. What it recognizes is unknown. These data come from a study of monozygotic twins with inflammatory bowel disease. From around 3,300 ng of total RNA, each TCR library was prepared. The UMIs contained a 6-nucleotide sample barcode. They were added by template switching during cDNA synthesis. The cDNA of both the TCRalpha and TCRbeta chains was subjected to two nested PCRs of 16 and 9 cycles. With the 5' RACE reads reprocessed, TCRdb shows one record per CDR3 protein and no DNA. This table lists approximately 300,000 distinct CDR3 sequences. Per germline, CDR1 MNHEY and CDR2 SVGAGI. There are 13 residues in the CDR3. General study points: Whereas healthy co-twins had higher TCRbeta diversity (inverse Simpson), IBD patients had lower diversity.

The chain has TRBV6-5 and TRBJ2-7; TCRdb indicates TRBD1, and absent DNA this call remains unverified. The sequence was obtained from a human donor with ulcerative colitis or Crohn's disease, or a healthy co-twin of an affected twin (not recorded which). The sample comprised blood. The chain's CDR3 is CAARGQFSYEQYF.